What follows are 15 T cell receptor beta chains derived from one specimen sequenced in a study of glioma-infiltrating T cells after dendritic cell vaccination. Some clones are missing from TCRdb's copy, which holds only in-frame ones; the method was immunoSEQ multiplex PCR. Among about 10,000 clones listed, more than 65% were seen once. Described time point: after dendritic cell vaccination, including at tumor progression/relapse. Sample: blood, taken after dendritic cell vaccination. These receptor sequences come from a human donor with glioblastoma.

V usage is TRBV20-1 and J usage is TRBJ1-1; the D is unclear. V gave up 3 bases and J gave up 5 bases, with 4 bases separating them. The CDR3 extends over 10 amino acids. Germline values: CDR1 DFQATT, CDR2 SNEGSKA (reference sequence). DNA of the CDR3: TGCAGTGCTAGTCATACTGAAGCTTTCTTT. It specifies CSASHTEAFF.

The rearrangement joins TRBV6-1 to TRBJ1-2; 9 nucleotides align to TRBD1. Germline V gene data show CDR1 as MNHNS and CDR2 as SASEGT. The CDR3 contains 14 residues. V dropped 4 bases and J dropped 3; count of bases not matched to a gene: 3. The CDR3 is CASSGRTGDYGYTF. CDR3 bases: TGTGCCAGCAGTGGTCGGACAGGGGACTATGGCTACACCTTC.

CDR3 amino acids: CASSLETTYEQFF. CDR3 DNA sequence: TGTGCCAGCAGTTTAGAGACTACGTATGAGCAGTTCTTC. The chain employs TRBV27 and TRBJ2-1; D possibly corresponds to TRBD2 (5 bases). CDR1 and CDR2 from the germline V gene are MNHEY and SMNVEV (reference sequence). CDR3 length: 13 amino acids. V lost 2 bases to trimming and J lost 8 bases, with 10 bases between them.

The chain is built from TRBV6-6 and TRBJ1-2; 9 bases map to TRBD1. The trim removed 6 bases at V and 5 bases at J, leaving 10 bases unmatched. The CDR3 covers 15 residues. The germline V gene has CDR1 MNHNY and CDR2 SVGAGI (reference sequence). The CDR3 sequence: CASRTGTGSAYGYTF. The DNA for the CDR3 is TGTGCCAGCAGAACCGGGACAGGGTCGGCTTATGGCTACACCTTC.

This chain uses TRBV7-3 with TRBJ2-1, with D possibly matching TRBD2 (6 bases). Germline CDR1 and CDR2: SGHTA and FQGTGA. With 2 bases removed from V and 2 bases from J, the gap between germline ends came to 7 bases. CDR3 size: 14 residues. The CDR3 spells CASSLAGTYNEQFF. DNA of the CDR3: TGTGCCAGCAGCTTAGCGGGAACCTACAATGAGCAGTTCTTC.

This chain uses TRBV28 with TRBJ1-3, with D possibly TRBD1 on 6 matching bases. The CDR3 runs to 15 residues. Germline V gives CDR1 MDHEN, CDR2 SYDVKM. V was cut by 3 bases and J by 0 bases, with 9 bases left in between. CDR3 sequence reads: CASSFLRGSGNTIYF. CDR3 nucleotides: TGTGCCAGCAGTTTTCTCAGGGGCTCTGGAAACACCATATATTTT.

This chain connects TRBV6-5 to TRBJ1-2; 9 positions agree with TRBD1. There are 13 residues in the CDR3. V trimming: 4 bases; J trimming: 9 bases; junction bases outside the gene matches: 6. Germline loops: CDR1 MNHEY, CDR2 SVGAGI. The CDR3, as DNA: TGTGCCAGCAGTTCTGGGACAGGGCTACGCTACACCTTC. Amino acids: CASSSGTGLRYTF.

This CDR3 is CASNPTGSGEQYF. As DNA, the CDR3 is TGTGCCAGCAATCCTACAGGGTCGGGGGAGCAGTACTTC. The V and J genes are TRBV9 and TRBJ2-7; possible D gene TRBD1, 6 bases. There are 13 residues in the CDR3. The V gene's germline CDR1 is SGDLS and CDR2 YYNGEE. V was shortened by 6 bases and J by 7 bases, with 17 bases between the two germline ends.

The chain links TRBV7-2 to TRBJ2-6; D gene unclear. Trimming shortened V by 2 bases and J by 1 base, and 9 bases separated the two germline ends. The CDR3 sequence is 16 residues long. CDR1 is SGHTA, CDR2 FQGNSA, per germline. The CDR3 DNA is TGTGCCAGCAGCTTACGTCCGTTATCTGGGGCCAACGTCCTGACTTTC. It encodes CASSLRPLSGANVLTF.

This chain's CDR3 is CASSLVTGDREAYEQYF. The DNA for the CDR3 is TGTGCCAGCAGCTTAGTAACGGGGGACAGGGAAGCCTACGAGCAGTACTTC. This sequence joins TRBV7-6 and TRBJ2-7; TRBD1 matches 9 bases. The CDR3 covers 17 residues. V shed 1 base, J shed 2 bases, and the junction held 9 bases outside the gene matches. Germline-derived CDR1 and CDR2 are SGHVS and FNYEAQ.

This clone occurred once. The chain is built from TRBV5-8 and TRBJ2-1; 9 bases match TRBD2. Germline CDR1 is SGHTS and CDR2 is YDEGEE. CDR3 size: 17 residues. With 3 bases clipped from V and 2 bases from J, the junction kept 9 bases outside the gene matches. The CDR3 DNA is TGTGCCAGCAGCTCCGGACTAGCGCCTATCGCCTACAATGAGCAGTTCTTC. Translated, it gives CASSSGLAPIAYNEQFF.

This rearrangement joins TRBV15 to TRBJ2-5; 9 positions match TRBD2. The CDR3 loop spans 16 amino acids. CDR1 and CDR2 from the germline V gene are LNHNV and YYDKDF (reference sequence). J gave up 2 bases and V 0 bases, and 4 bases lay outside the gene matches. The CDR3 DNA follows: TGTGCCACCAGCAGAGATCGGGCGGGGGGGCAAGAGACCCAGTACTTC. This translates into CATSRDRAGGQETQYF.

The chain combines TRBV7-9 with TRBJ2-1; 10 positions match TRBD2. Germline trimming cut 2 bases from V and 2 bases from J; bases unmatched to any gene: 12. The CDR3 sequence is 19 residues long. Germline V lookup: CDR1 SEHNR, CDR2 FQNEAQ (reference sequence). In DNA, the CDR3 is TGTGCCAGCAGCTTAAATGGGGATAGCGGGAGGTTAGCCTACAATGAGCAGTTCTTC. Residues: CASSLNGDSGRLAYNEQFF.

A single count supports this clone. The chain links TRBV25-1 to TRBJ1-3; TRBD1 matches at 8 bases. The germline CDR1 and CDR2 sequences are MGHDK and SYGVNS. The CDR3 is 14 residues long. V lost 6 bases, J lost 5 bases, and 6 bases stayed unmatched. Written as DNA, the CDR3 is TGTGCCAGCAGGGACAGGGACTCCCGAAACACCATATATTTT. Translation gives CASRDRDSRNTIYF.

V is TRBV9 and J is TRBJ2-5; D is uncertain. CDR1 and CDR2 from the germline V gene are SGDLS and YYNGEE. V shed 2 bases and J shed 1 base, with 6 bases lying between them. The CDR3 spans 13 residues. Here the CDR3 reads CASSVGPQETQYF. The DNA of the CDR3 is TGTGCCAGCAGCGTGGGCCCCCAAGAGACCCAGTACTTC.